The 5 T cell receptor beta chains below all came from one sample that was sequenced in a study of cytomegalovirus exposure and HLA in healthy donors. The PCR was carried out with 60 Vbeta primers and 13 Jbeta primers. Assay: immunoSEQ multiplex PCR; the TCRdb copy retains only in-frame clones and omits some. Of tens of thousands of clones listed, under 80% were seen once; the top ten hold about 15%. The sequenced sample consisted of PBMCs. These receptor sequences come from a male donor in good health and CMV-seropositive.

CDR3 in DNA: TGTGCCAGCAGAACTAGCGGGGGAACAGATACGCAGTATTTT. Its translation is CASRTSGGTDTQYF. The rearrangement uses TRBV2 and TRBJ2-3; TRBD2 matches at 11 bases. The germline V gene encodes CDR1 SNHLY and CDR2 FYNNEI. The CDR3 sequence is 14 residues long. The trim removed 6 bases at V and 3 bases at J, leaving 2 bases unmatched. Supplemented by reference TRBV2 and TRBJ2-3, the full variable domain reads EPEVTQTPSHQVTQMGQEVILRCVPISNHLYFYWYRQILGQKVEFLVSFYNNEISEKSEIFDDQFSVERPDGSNFTLKIRSTKLEDSAMYFCASRTSGGTDTQYFGPGTRLTVL.

This clone was seen only once. The rearrangement links TRBV18 to TRBJ1-2, with 8 bases that match TRBD1. The CDR3 sequence is 14 residues long. In germline, CDR1 is KGHSH, CDR2 LQKENI. J gave up 3 bases and V 3 bases, and 3 bases lay outside the gene matches. CDR3 bases: TGTGCCAGCTCACCGCAGGGGGCGGACTATGGCTACACCTTC. It encodes CASSPQGADYGYTF.

Only a few counts were recorded for this clone. The CDR3 is CASSTPERGAISYNEQFF. The DNA of the CDR3 is TGTGCCAGCAGCACCCCGGAGCGGGGGGCGATCTCCTACAATGAGCAGTTCTTC. The J gene is TRBJ2-1, the V gene TRBV7-2, with TRBD2 matching 9 bases. Germline lookup yields CDR1 SGHTA and CDR2 FQGNSA. The CDR3 is 18 residues long. J was trimmed by 0 bases and V by 5 bases; bases with no gene match: 11.

The V and J genes are TRBV5-6 and TRBJ2-5; tentatively, D is TRBD2 (5 bases). This CDR3 has 13 residues. Germline V CDR1 and CDR2: SGHDT, YYEEEE. The ends were cut back, 0 bases at V and 3 bases at J, with 6 bases in the middle. The CDR3 loop reads CASSLVGEETQYF. The CDR3 DNA reads as TGTGCCAGCAGCTTGGTGGGAGAAGAGACCCAGTACTTC.

This chain connects TRBV7-6 to TRBJ2-1; TRBD2 aligns across 7 bases. Unmatched junction bases numbered 14, after V lost 5 bases and J lost 4 bases. In germline, CDR1 is SGHVS, CDR2 FNYEAQ. This CDR3 is built from 17 residues. In DNA, the CDR3 is TGTGCCAGCAGCACCCTATGGGGGGGAAAAACTTACAATGAGCAGTTCTTC. It yields the protein CASSTLWGGKTYNEQFF. The variable domain in full, completed from reference TRBV7-6 and TRBJ2-1, reads GAGVSQSPRYKVTKRGQDVALRCDPISGHVSLYWYRQALGQGPEFLTYFNYEAQQDKSGLPNDRFSAERPEGSISTLTIQRTEQRDSAMYRCASSTLWGGKTYNEQFFGPGTRLTVL.